This T cell receptor (beta chain) came from a study of T cells after yellow fever vaccination. TCRdb recomputed calls from the 5' RACE reads with MiXCR, one row per CDR3 protein. The sample consists of around 310,000 distinct CDR3 sequences, about 4% of them appearing once. V gave up 3 bases and J gave up 3 bases, with 14 bases separating them. The CDR3 has 15 amino acids. As for this clonotype: Its antigen is currently unknown.

Study-level results: The study noted that FACS-sorted repertoires could contain abundant clonotypes contaminating from the bulk population. In post-booster samples, most primary-vaccination clones reappeared (about 97% CD4, approximately 91% CD8).

The sequence was obtained from a man between 18 and 35 years old who received the YFV17D yellow fever vaccine. The material sequenced was PBMCs, taken 5 days after the yellow fever booster vaccination. J is TRBJ1-1 and V is TRBV12-3 or TRBV12-4; weak D call: TRBD1 (6 bases). CDR3 sequence: CASSFHRASDTEAFF. CDR3 nucleotides: TGTGCCAGCAGTTTCCACAGGGCTTCGGACACTGAAGCTTTCTTT.